A selection of T cell receptor beta chains follows, all from one sample in a study of T cell repertoires in cytomegalovirus infection. TCRdb processed the reads anew with MiXCR; each CDR3 protein has one entry. The sample has tens of thousands of distinct CDR3 sequences, around 49% seen once. Their cognate antigens are unknown. The material was CD8+ T cells from cultured PBMCs, obtained from culture after CMV antigen stimulation. The source of these receptors is a human donor in good health (CMV status not recorded). Some clones in this sample may be carry-over from other donors' samples. Both conserved end residues are part of each CDR3. Fields, in order: J gene, D gene, V gene, clone size, CDR3 protein, CDR3 DNA. The D gene is left open where the match is weak. Not all rows give a size; the values are once, few, many and, for expanded clones, a class.

>TRBJ1-1|-|TRBV10-3|-
CAIIANTEAFF
TGTGCCATCATCGCGAACACTGAAGCTTTCTTT
>TRBJ2-1|-|TRBV6-1|few
CASSEDWTDEQFF
TGTGCCAGCAGTGAGGACTGGACGGATGAGCAGTTCTTC
>TRBJ1-5|-|TRBV29-1|few
CSVVDTRAGQPQHF
TGCAGCGTTGTTGACACTAGAGCTGGACAGCCCCAGCATTTT
>TRBJ1-5|-|TRBV4-1|-
CASSYDTFNQPQHF
TGCGCCAGCAGCTATGACACTTTCAATCAGCCCCAGCATTTT
>TRBJ2-7|TRBD2|TRBV28|once
CASSPGGGEQYF
TGTGCCAGCAGCCCCGGGGGGGGCGAGCAGTACTTC
>TRBJ2-7|-|TRBV2|few
CASRGSIYEQYF
TGTGCCAGCAGAGGGTCTATCTACGAGCAGTACTTC
>TRBJ2-1|TRBD2|TRBV6-1|-
CASSEEPASGEDNEQFF
TGTGCCAGCAGTGAAGAACCGGCTAGCGGGGAGGACAATGAGCAGTTCTTC
>TRBJ1-2|-|TRBV7-9|-
CASSLDNDPGGYTF
TGTGCCAGCAGCTTAGACAACGACCCGGGGGGCTACACCTTC
>TRBJ2-7|-|TRBV11-1|few
CASSQASDEGEEQYF
TGTGCCAGCAGCCAAGCTAGTGACGAAGGGGAAGAGCAGTACTTC
>TRBJ1-1|TRBD1|TRBV7-8|few
CASSLAGGYTGDWGTEAFF
TGTGCCAGCAGCTTAGCAGGGGGATATACAGGGGATTGGGGCACTGAAGCTTTCTTT
>TRBJ1-5|-|TRBV9|-
CASNKGGVGNQPQHF
TGTGCCAGCAACAAAGGAGGGGTTGGCAATCAGCCCCAGCATTTT
>TRBJ2-3|TRBD1|TRBV7-9|few
CASSLAFTGGDTTDTQYF
TGTGCCAGCAGCTTAGCTTTTACAGGGGGAGATACCACAGATACGCAGTATTTT
>TRBJ1-2|TRBD1|TRBV4-1|-
CASSQVMTGSYGYTF
TGCGCCAGCAGCCAAGTAATGACAGGGTCCTATGGCTACACCTTC
>TRBJ1-1|TRBD1|TRBV6-5|-
CASSYSGQVPEAFF
TGTGCCAGCAGTTACTCGGGACAGGTCCCTGAAGCTTTCTTT
>TRBJ2-3|-|TRBV9|-
CASSVEWGSDTQYF
TGTGCCAGCAGCGTAGAGTGGGGTTCAGATACGCAGTATTTT
>TRBJ2-2|-|TRBV12-5|-
CASGNVPGPTGELFF
TGTGCTAGTGGTAACGTCCCGGGTCCCACCGGGGAGCTGTTTTTT
>TRBJ2-4|TRBD2|TRBV14|-
CASSQDRGGIQIQYF
TGTGCCAGCAGCCAAGATCGGGGGGGGATACAGATTCAGTACTTC
>TRBJ1-5|TRBD1|TRBV6-6|-
CASSYSGTDQPQHF
TGTGCCAGCAGTTACTCCGGGACAGATCAGCCCCAGCATTTT
>TRBJ2-3|TRBD1|TRBV7-6|-
CASSSRTGPDTQYF
TGTGCCAGCAGCTCCCGGACAGGTCCAGATACGCAGTATTTT
>TRBJ2-7|TRBD2|TRBV7-6|few
CASSLGAGVPYEQYF
TGTGCCAGCAGCTTAGGAGCGGGGGTCCCCTACGAGCAGTACTTC
>TRBJ1-3|-|TRBV5-3|-
CASSWGGGSNTIYF
TGTGCCAGCAGCTGGGGAGGAGGGAGTAACACCATATATTTT
>TRBJ2-1|TRBD2|TRBV6-6|-
CASSYSAAGGHYNEQFF
TGTGCCAGCAGTTACTCGGCCGCGGGAGGGCACTACAATGAGCAGTTCTTC